This T cell receptor beta chain comes out of a study of blood T cell repertoires in COVID-19. Study-level information: PBMCs, B-cell-depleted T cells, or T cells were the source of the cDNA or gDNA that made up the material.

Measured with immunoSEQ multiplex PCR; TCRdb has only the in-frame clones, and not every one. The sample records 110,000 to 150,000 clones, around four fifths being singletons. This clone was seen many times. What was sequenced was PBMCs or T cells enriched from blood (not recorded which). This clonotype was obtained from a woman in her 50s who had recovered from COVID-19.

Here the CDR3 DNA reads TGTGCCAGCAGTTTACCTCGTCCAGGACTTTATGGCTACACCTTC. Amino acids: CASSLPRPGLYGYTF. V and J are TRBV28 and TRBJ1-2; unclear D gene. This CDR3 comprises 15 residues. V gave up 2 bases and J gave up 5 bases, with 15 bases separating them. Germline values: CDR1 MDHEN, CDR2 SYDVKM.